One sample yielded the 30 T cell receptor beta chains listed below, sequenced in a study of T cell changes during pregnancy in multiple sclerosis. This table comes from immunoSEQ multiplex PCR, and its TCRdb copy is limited to in-frame clones, with some not included. The table records some 100,000 clones, about 94% of them present only once. The material sequenced was peripheral blood, taken before pregnancy. These receptor sequences come from a female donor with multiple sclerosis, enrolled in a pregnancy study.

The chain couples TRBV10-3 to TRBJ2-5, with D hard to call. Trimming pared 4 bases from V and 0 bases from J, leaving 6 bases between. Looked up from germline, CDR1 is ENHRY and CDR2 is SYGVKD. The CDR3 runs to 13 residues. DNA of the CDR3: TGTGCCATCAGTGTAACAGACCAAGAGACCCAGTACTTC. It specifies CAISVTDQETQYF.

With regard to this clone: The junction shows a germline mismatch at one end, possibly a read error. The chain employs TRBV28 and TRBJ1-1, with 10 bases identical to TRBD1. The germline V gene has CDR1 MDHEN and CDR2 SYDVKM. The CDR3 covers 14 residues. The DNA of the CDR3 is TGTGCCAGCAGTTTGGGACAGGGGAACGCTGAAGCTTTCTTT. Amino acids: CASSLGQGNAEAFF.

J is TRBJ1-1 and V is TRBV7-9; D not certain. The germline V and J ends were trimmed by 4 bases and 0 bases, with 12 bases remaining between them. The CDR3 contains 15 residues. The germline CDR1 and CDR2 sequences are SEHNR and FQNEAQ (reference sequence). Here the CDR3 reads CASSSPDGVNTEAFF. CDR3 bases: TGTGCCAGCAGCTCACCCGACGGAGTGAACACTGAAGCTTTCTTT. Full variable domain (remainder filled in from reference TRBV7-9 and TRBJ1-1): DTGVSQNPRHKITKRGQNVTFRCDPISEHNRLYWYRQTLGQGPEFLTYFQNEAQLEKSRLLSDRFSAERPKGSFSTLEIQRTEQGDSAMYLCASSSPDGVNTEAFFGQGTRLTVV.

The gene calls are TRBV19 and TRBJ2-3; D might be TRBD1 (6 bases). Germline V gene sequence: CDR1 LNHDA, CDR2 SQIVND (reference sequence). V lost 7 bases, J lost 5 bases, and 19 bases lay in between. This CDR3 is built from 15 residues. The CDR3 coding sequence is TGTGCCAGTATCTCCTCCACAGGGAGAGGAGATACGCAGTATTTT. Protein product: CASISSTGRGDTQYF. The full variable domain, rest sourced from reference TRBV19 and TRBJ2-3, is DGGITQSPKYLFRKEGQNVTLSCEQNLNHDAMYWYRQDPGQGLRLIYYSQIVNDFQKGDIAEGYSVSREKKESFPLTVTSAQKNPTAFYLCASISSTGRGDTQYFGPGTRLTVL.

This sequence joins TRBV6-5 and TRBJ2-7, with D maybe TRBD2 (5 bases). This CDR3 is built from 12 residues. Germline values: CDR1 MNHEY, CDR2 SVGAGI. Trimming took off 10 bases at V and 4 bases at J, with 14 bases between the two ends. The CDR3 loop reads CATLSGWYEQYF. CDR3 nucleotides: TGTGCCACTTTAAGCGGTTGGTACGAGCAGTACTTC.

This chain links TRBV14 with TRBJ2-7; 8 nucleotides line up with TRBD2. Trimming removed 4 bases from V and 2 bases from J; junction bases left unmatched: 7. The CDR3 loop spans 15 amino acids. Germline V gives CDR1 SGHDN, CDR2 FVKESK. In DNA form, the CDR3 reads TGTGCCAGCAGCCCGACTAGCGCACCGCCCTACGAGCAGTACTTC. This translates into CASSPTSAPPYEQYF.

This sequence joins TRBV19 and TRBJ2-1, with TRBD2 matching over 9 bases. Germline V gene lookup returns CDR1 LNHDA and CDR2 SQIVND (reference sequence). The CDR3 is 14 residues long. The V segment lost 5 bases and the J segment 7 bases; nucleotides outside the gene matches: 6. CDR3 nucleotides: TGTGCCAGTAGTCGCAGCGGGAGGCCTAATGAGCAGTTCTTC. Amino acids: CASSRSGRPNEQFF. Variable domain in full (rest from reference TRBV19 and TRBJ2-1): DGGITQSPKYLFRKEGQNVTLSCEQNLNHDAMYWYRQDPGQGLRLIYYSQIVNDFQKGDIAEGYSVSREKKESFPLTVTSAQKNPTAFYLCASSRSGRPNEQFFGPGTRLTVL.

This chain links TRBV30 with TRBJ2-3, with a weak D call TRBD1 (6 bases). V was shortened by 5 bases and J by 4 bases, with 25 bases between the two germline ends. The CDR3 is 17 residues long. The V gene's germline CDR1 is GTSNPN and CDR2 SVGIG (reference sequence). The CDR3 nucleotides are TGTGCCTGGGGCCTAGTCAGGGGACACCAATCCGCAGATACGCAGTATTTT. This codes for CAWGLVRGHQSADTQYF.

This clone was seen just once. The chain recombines TRBV12-2 with TRBJ2-7; the table gives TRBD2 as D, unverified against the DNA. TRBV12-2 is deemed a pseudogene. The CDR3 covers 17 residues. The CDR3 sequence: CASRSCRIAGESYEQYF. As DNA, the CDR3 is TGTGCAAGTCGCTCCTGCCGGATAGCGGGAGAGTCCTACGAGCAGTACTTC.

The rearrangement links TRBV4-3 to TRBJ2-3, with 7 bases identical to TRBD2. Looked up from germline, CDR1 is LGHNA and CDR2 is YSLEER. Unmatched junction bases numbered 12, after V lost 6 bases and J lost 3 bases. The CDR3 runs to 16 residues. The CDR3 nucleotides are TGCGCCAGCAGTTGGGGCGGGAGTCGCCCGACAGATACGCAGTATTTT. Protein sequence: CASSWGGSRPTDTQYF.

The chain links TRBV30 to TRBJ2-7, with D perhaps TRBD2 (6 bases). The CDR3 contains 10 residues. Trimming shortened V by 5 bases and J by 5 bases, and 7 bases separated the two germline ends. The germline CDR1 and CDR2 sequences are GTSNPN and SVGIG (reference sequence). CDR3 sequence (DNA): TGTGCCTGGCGGGGGAACGAGCAGTACTTC. Amino acid sequence: CAWRGNEQYF.

This clone has only a few counts. V gene TRBV7-9 combines with J gene TRBJ2-1; 9 bases are shared with TRBD2. The CDR3 length is 16 residues. CDR1 is SEHNR, CDR2 FQNEAQ, per germline (reference sequence). The V and J ends lost 1 base and 3 bases, in that order; junction bases with no gene match: 4. In nucleotides, the CDR3 is TGTGCCAGCAGCTTAGGAACTAGCGGGCTCTACAATGAGCAGTTCTTC. This encodes CASSLGTSGLYNEQFF. The full variable domain, in which reference TRBV7-9 and TRBJ2-1 provide the parts outside the CDR3, is DTGVSQNPRHKITKRGQNVTFRCDPISEHNRLYWYRQTLGQGPEFLTYFQNEAQLEKSRLLSDRFSAERPKGSFSTLEIQRTEQGDSAMYLCASSLGTSGLYNEQFFGPGTRLTVL.

This clone was observed once. The chain recombines TRBV5-1 with TRBJ2-3, with 7 bases that match TRBD2. CDR1 and CDR2 (germline): SGHRS, YFSETQ. The CDR3 is made up of 17 amino acids. With V trimmed by 0 bases and J by 1 base, 8 bases remained unmatched. The CDR3 DNA sequence: TGCGCCAGCAGCTTGGCCCGGCTAGCGGTCCGCACAGATACGCAGTATTTT. This translates into CASSLARLAVRTDTQYF.

V gene TRBV5-1 combines with J gene TRBJ2-1; D gene ambiguous. This CDR3 has 14 residues. Germline CDR1 and CDR2: SGHRS and YFSETQ. Trimming took off 0 bases at V and 4 bases at J, with 8 bases between the two ends. The CDR3 spells CASSLAQQYNEQFF. The CDR3 DNA sequence: TGCGCCAGCAGCTTGGCACAGCAGTACAATGAGCAGTTCTTC. Using reference TRBV5-1 and TRBJ2-1 for the parts outside the CDR3, the full variable domain is KAGVTQTPRYLIKTRGQQVTLSCSPISGHRSVSWYQQTPGQGLQFLFEYFSETQRNKGNFPGRFSGRQFSNSRSEMNVSTLELGDSALYLCASSLAQQYNEQFFGPGTRLTVL.

The V gene is TRBV4-1, the J gene TRBJ2-1; 9 bases are a match to TRBD2. The length of the CDR3 is 19 residues. Unmatched junction bases numbered 10, after V lost 0 bases and J lost 1 base. Per the germline V gene, CDR1 is MGHRA and CDR2 is YSYEKL. The CDR3 DNA sequence: TGCGCCAGCAGCCAAGATTGGGCTAGCGGGGACTTGTCCTACAATGAGCAGTTCTTC. The encoded protein is CASSQDWASGDLSYNEQFF.

The chain has TRBV30 and TRBJ1-1; D unresolved. Germline V gene data show CDR1 as GTSNPN and CDR2 as SVGIG (reference sequence). The V gene lost 6 bases and the J gene lost 0 bases, with 5 bases spanning the gap. The CDR3 is 11 residues long. The CDR3 DNA reads TGTGCCTGCGGGATGAACACTGAAGCTTTCTTT. This gives the protein CACGMNTEAFF.

The chain joins TRBV4-1 to TRBJ1-3; D possibly corresponds to TRBD1 (6 bases). In germline, CDR1 is MGHRA, CDR2 YSYEKL. Trimming stripped 4 bases from V and 2 bases from J, with 9 bases between. CDR3 length: 14 amino acids. The CDR3 spells CASSLGQPGNTIYF. The CDR3 region has the DNA TGCGCCAGCAGCCTCGGACAGCCTGGAAACACCATATATTTT.

The chain has TRBV4-1 and TRBJ1-4; 8 nucleotides match TRBD1. V lost 2 bases, J lost 8 bases, and 4 bases stayed unmatched. The V gene's germline CDR1 is MGHRA and CDR2 YSYEKL. CDR3 length equals 14 residues. The CDR3 protein is CASSQSGGGEKLFF. The CDR3 DNA follows: TGCGCCAGCAGCCAATCAGGGGGCGGGGAAAAACTGTTTTTT.

The rearrangement links TRBV7-8 to TRBJ2-4; 8 nucleotides align to TRBD1. The CDR3 loop spans 16 amino acids. Germline loops: CDR1 SGHVS, CDR2 FQNEAQ. Trimming cost V 4 bases and J 0 bases; bases outside gene matches: 5. Written as DNA, the CDR3 is TGTGCCAGCAGCTCGACAGGGGCCAGAGCCAAAAACATTCAGTACTTC. It specifies CASSSTGARAKNIQYF.

This clone appeared once. The V and J genes are TRBV2 and TRBJ2-7, with D perhaps matching TRBD1 (5 bases). The CDR3 covers 14 residues. V gave up 7 bases and J gave up 1 base, with 14 bases separating them. Germline V gives CDR1 SNHLY, CDR2 FYNNEI. CDR3 nucleotides: TGTGCCAGCACCCAGGGCAGGGTTTCCTACGAGCAGTACTTC. Protein sequence: CASTQGRVSYEQYF.

The chain combines TRBV7-2 with TRBJ2-5; 7 bases are shared with TRBD1. Losses at the gene ends were 1 base for V and 0 bases for J; bases not matched to a gene: 14. The V gene's germline CDR1 is SGHTA and CDR2 FQGNSA. CDR3 length equals 19 residues. The CDR3 DNA is TGTGCCAGCAGCTTAGGTTTACGTCGGGGACAGAGGTACCAAGAGACCCAGTACTTC. Protein: CASSLGLRRGQRYQETQYF.

The V and J genes are TRBV18 and TRBJ2-6; D not certain. CDR3 length: 16 residues. Trimming shortened V by 5 bases and J by 0 bases, and 11 bases separated the two germline ends. CDR1 is KGHSH and CDR2 is LQKENI in the germline V gene. The CDR3 spells CASSSISGSGANVLTF. The DNA of the CDR3 is TGTGCCAGCTCATCTATCTCGGGCTCTGGGGCCAACGTCCTGACTTTC.

The rearrangement links TRBV7-6 to TRBJ2-7; 11 bases match TRBD2. The CDR3 is 18 amino acids. J gave up 5 bases and V 0 bases, and 12 bases lay outside the gene matches. From germline, CDR1 is SGHVS and CDR2 FNYEAQ. CDR3 in DNA: TGTGCCAGCAGCTTAGCGAGGGGAACTAGCGGGAGAAGGAACGAGCAGTACTTC. It encodes CASSLARGTSGRRNEQYF.

The chain carries TRBV7-9 and TRBJ1-2; TRBD1 agrees at 7 bases. After removal of 5 bases from V and 2 bases from J, the junction contained 8 bases not matched to a gene. The CDR3 sequence is 15 residues long. Looked up from germline, CDR1 is SEHNR and CDR2 is FQNEAQ (reference sequence). CDR3 bases: TGTGCCAGCAGCGCCCGGGACAGCCCCAACTATGGCTACACCTTC. Its translation is CASSARDSPNYGYTF.

The gene calls are TRBV30 and TRBJ2-1; 12 bases are a match to TRBD2. In germline, CDR1 is GTSNPN, CDR2 SVGIG (reference sequence). CDR3 length equals 15 residues. J was trimmed by 8 bases and V by 3 bases; bases with no gene match: 8. In nucleotides, the CDR3 is TGTGCCTGGAGCTTCTCTAGCGGGAGGGCCCATGAGCAGTTCTTC. Its translation is CAWSFSSGRAHEQFF.

This rearrangement joins TRBV5-1 to TRBJ1-3; D remains ambiguous. This CDR3 region has 13 residues. The V gene's germline CDR1 is SGHRS and CDR2 YFSETQ. V was trimmed by 1 base and J by 4 bases, leaving 6 bases between them. CDR3 sequence reads: CASSLNRGNTIYF. In nucleotides, the CDR3 is TGCGCCAGCAGCTTGAACCGGGGAAACACCATATATTTT.

This rearrangement joins TRBV7-2 to TRBJ2-7, with TRBD2 identical over 10 bases. The germline CDR1 and CDR2 sequences are SGHTA and FQGNSA. Trimming at V came to 1 base and at J to 3 bases, leaving 12 bases not matched to a gene. This CDR3 contains 18 residues. The CDR3 region has the DNA TGTGCCAGCAGCTTAGGGAGGACTAGCGGCCTAATGTTCTACGAGCAGTACTTC. Encoded protein: CASSLGRTSGLMFYEQYF.

CDR3 region: CATSRDGGTANEKLFF. The CDR3 nucleotides are TGTGCCACCAGCAGAGATGGGGGGACAGCTAATGAAAAACTGTTTTTT. This chain connects TRBV15 to TRBJ1-4; 7 bases fit TRBD1. V lost 0 bases to trimming and J lost 3 bases; unmatched junction nucleotides: 4. The CDR3 loop spans 16 amino acids. The germline V gene encodes CDR1 LNHNV and CDR2 YYDKDF (reference sequence). Together with reference TRBV15 and TRBJ1-4, the CDR3 gives the full variable domain: DAMVIQNPRYQVTQFGKPVTLSCSQTLNHNVMYWYQQKSSQAPKLLFHYYDKDFNNEADTPDNFQSRRPNTSFCFLDIRSPGLGDTAMYLCATSRDGGTANEKLFFGSGTQLSVL.

The chain has TRBV5-1 and TRBJ2-2, with 14 bases aligning to TRBD2. This CDR3 is 16 amino acids long. From germline, CDR1 is SGHRS and CDR2 YFSETQ. Trimming removed 3 bases from V and 6 bases from J; junction bases left unmatched: 4. The CDR3 DNA follows: TGCGCCAGCAGCTGGGGACTAGCGGGAGTCTCCGGGGAGCTGTTTTTT. Protein: CASSWGLAGVSGELFF.

The chain employs TRBV18 and TRBJ2-7; 9 positions match TRBD1. CDR3 length: 15 residues. With 6 bases clipped from V and 2 bases from J, the junction kept 8 bases outside the gene matches. Germline V gene sequence: CDR1 KGHSH, CDR2 LQKENI. The chain's CDR3 is CASSPGTGNTYEQYF. As DNA, the CDR3 is TGTGCCAGCTCCCCCGGGACAGGGAACACCTACGAGCAGTACTTC.